This TCR beta chain comes out of a study of beta chain features in type 1 diabetes. As for the study in general: Fewer than 110 million sorted cells were examined across all samples.

The authors reverse transcribed all of the isolated RNA, so sequencing captured expressed TCRB transcripts. The method was immunoSEQ multiplex PCR; TCRdb's version includes in-frame clones alone and lacks a portion of them. The table lists a few hundred thousand clones, approximately 28% of them singletons. Study observations and caveats: Type 1 diabetes patients had moderately but significantly shorter TCRB CDR3s in all four CD4+ subsets. Type 1 diabetes patients had VDJ junctions that carried fewer insertions and more deletions. Researchers reported that naive, central memory and Treg TCRB repertoires appeared more similar in patients than in healthy donors.

This clone came up a few times. Its specificity is unknown. Looked up from germline, CDR1 is SGDLS and CDR2 is YYNGEE. The CDR3 is 20 residues long. With V trimmed by 4 bases and J by 4 bases, 22 bases remained unmatched. Sequenced input: naive CD4+ T cells from blood. This chain joins TRBV9 and TRBJ2-5, with 10 bases fitting TRBD2. This receptor was identified in a man between 18 and 35 years old in good health. The CDR3 nucleotides are TGTGCCAGCAGCCCCAGCCGGGCGGCTAGCGGGAGAAGTTTAGGAGAGACCCAGTACTTC. Its protein is CASSPSRAASGRSLGETQYF.